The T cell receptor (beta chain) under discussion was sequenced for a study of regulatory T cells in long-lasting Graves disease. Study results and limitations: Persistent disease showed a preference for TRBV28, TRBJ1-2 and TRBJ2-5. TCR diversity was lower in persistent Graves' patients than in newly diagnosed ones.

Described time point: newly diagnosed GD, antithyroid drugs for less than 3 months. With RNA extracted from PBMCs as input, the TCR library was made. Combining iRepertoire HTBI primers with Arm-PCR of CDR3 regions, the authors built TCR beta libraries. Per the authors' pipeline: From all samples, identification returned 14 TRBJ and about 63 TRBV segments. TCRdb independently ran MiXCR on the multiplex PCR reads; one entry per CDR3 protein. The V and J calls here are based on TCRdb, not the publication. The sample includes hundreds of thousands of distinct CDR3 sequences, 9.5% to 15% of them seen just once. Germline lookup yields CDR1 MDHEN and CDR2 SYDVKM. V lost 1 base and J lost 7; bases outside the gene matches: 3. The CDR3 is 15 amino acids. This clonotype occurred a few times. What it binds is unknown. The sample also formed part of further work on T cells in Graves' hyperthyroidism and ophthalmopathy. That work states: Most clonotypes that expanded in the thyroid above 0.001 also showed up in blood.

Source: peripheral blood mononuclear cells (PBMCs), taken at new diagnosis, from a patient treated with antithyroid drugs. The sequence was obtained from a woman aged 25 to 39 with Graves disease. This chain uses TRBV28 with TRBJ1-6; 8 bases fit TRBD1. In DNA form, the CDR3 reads TGTGCCAGCAGTTTATCAGGGGGCCTGAATTCACCCCTCCACTTT. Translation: CASSLSGGLNSPLHF.